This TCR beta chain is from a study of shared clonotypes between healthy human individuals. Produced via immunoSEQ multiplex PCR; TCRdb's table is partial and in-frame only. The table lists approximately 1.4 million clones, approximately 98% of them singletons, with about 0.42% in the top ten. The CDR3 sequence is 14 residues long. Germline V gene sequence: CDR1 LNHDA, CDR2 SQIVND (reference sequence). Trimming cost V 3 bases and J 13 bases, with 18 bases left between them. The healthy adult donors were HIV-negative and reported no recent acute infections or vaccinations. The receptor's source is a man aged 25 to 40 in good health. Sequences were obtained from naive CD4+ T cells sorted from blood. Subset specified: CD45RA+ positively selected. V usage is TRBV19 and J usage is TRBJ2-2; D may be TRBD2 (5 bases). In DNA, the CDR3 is TGTGCCAGTAGTATTACTATTGAGGGCCTGGCGCTGTTTTTT. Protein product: CASSITIEGLALFF.